The source of this TCR beta chain is a study of T cell responses to AZD1222 COVID-19 vaccine. Looking at the study overall: Second-dose schedules of about 4 or about 12 weeks were combined.

A note on this clone: Its antigen is still unknown.

General study results and limits: Increases in Spike-specific TCR breadth and depth were seen after two AZD1222 doses. None of the repertoires were sampled until the peak T cell response had passed. Regions left unmutated in variants are reportedly the target of nearly half of spike-specific TCRs.

Only in-frame clones appear in the TCRdb table, and some are missing; sequencing was by immunoSEQ multiplex PCR. The repertoire holds 100,000 to 150,000 clones, with roughly 89% as singletons. The input for sequencing was peripheral blood, taken on day 0 of AZD1222 vaccination. This receptor was obtained from an adult in good health.

The CDR3 region is CASSLEGYQPQHF. The CDR3 coding sequence is TGCGCCAGCAGCTTGGAGGGGTATCAGCCCCAGCATTTT. This chain joins TRBV5-1 and TRBJ1-5, with D tentatively TRBD1 (5 bases). Germline-derived CDR1 and CDR2 are SGHRS and YFSETQ. Deletions cut 0 bases from V and 5 bases from J, with 6 bases between. This CDR3 has 13 residues.